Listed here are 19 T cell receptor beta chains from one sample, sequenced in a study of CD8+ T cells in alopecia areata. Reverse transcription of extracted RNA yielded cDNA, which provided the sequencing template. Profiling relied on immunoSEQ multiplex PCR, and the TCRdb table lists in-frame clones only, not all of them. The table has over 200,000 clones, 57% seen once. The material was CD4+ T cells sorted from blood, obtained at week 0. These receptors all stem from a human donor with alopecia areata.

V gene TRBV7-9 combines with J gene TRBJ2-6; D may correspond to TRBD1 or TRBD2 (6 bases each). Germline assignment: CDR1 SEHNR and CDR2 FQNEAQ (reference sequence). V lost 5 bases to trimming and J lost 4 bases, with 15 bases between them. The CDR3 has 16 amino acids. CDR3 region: CASSRGAGLGANVLTF. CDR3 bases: TGTGCCAGCAGCAGGGGGGCCGGATTAGGGGCCAACGTCCTGACTTTC.

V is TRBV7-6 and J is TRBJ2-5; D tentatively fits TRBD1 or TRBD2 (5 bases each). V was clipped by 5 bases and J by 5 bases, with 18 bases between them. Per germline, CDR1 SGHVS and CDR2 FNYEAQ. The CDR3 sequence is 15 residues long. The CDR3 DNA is TGTGCCAGCAGCGACGGGACCGTAACTGGGGAGACCCAGTACTTC. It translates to CASSDGTVTGETQYF.

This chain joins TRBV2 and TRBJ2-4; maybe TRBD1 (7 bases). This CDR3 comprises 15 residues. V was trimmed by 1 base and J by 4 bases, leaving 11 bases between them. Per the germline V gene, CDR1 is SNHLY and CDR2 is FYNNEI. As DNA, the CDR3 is TGTGCCAGCAGTGAAGGACAGGGAGGTAAAAACATTCAGTACTTC. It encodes CASSEGQGGKNIQYF.

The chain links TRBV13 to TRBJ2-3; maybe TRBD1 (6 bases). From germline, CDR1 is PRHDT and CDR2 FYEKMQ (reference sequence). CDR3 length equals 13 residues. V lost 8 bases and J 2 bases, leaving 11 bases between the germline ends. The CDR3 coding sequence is TGTGCCAGCGGGCAGGGGTTCACAGATACGCAGTATTTT. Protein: CASGQGFTDTQYF.

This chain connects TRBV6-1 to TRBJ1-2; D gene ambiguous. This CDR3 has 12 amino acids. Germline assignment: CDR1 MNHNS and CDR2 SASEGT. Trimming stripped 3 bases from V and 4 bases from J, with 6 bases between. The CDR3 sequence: CASSDRVYGYTF. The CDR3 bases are TGTGCCAGCAGTGACAGAGTCTATGGCTACACCTTC.

In DNA form, the CDR3 reads TGCGCCAGCAGCTACTATAGCGGGAGGCACACAGATACGCAGTATTTT. Its translation is CASSYYSGRHTDTQYF. V and J are TRBV5-1 and TRBJ2-3; 10 bases are a match to TRBD2. The CDR3 length is 16 residues. Germline V gene data show CDR1 as SGHRS and CDR2 as YFSETQ. V gave up 3 bases and J gave up 2 bases; unmatched junction bases: 6.

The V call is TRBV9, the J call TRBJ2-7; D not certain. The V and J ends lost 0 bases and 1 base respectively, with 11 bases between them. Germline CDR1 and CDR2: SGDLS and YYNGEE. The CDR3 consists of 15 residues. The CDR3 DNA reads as TGTGCCAGCAGCGTAGGTCTACAGAATTCCTACGAGCAGTACTTC. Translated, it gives CASSVGLQNSYEQYF.

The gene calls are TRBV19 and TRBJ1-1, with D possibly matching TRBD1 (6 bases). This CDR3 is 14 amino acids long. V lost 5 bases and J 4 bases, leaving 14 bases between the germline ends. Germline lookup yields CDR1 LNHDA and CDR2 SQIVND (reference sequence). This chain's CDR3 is CASSSETGITEAFF. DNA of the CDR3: TGTGCCAGTAGTTCTGAGACAGGAATCACTGAAGCTTTCTTT. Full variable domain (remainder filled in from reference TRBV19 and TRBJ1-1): DGGITQSPKYLFRKEGQNVTLSCEQNLNHDAMYWYRQDPGQGLRLIYYSQIVNDFQKGDIAEGYSVSREKKESFPLTVTSAQKNPTAFYLCASSSETGITEAFFGQGTRLTVV.

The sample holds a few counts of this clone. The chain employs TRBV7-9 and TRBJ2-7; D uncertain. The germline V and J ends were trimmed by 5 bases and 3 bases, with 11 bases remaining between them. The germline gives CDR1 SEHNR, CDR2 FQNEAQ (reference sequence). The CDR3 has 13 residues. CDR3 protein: CASSQYGVYEQYF. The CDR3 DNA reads TGTGCCAGCAGCCAATATGGTGTCTACGAGCAGTACTTC.

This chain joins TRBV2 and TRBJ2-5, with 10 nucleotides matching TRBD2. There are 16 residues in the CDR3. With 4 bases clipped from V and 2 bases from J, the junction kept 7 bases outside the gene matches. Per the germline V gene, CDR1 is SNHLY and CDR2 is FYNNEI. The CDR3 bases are TGTGCCAGCAGTGGAACTAGCGGGGCCCCACAAGAGACCCAGTACTTC. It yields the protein CASSGTSGAPQETQYF.

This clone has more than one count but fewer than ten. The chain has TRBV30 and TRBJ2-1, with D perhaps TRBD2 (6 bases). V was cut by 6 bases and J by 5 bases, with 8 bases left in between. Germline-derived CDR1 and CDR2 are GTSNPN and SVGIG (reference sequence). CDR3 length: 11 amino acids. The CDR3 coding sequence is TGTGCCTGCGGACTAAACAATGAGCAGTTCTTC. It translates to CACGLNNEQFF.

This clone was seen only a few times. CDR3 region: CASSPALGSNQPQHF. The DNA for the CDR3 is TGTGCCAGCAGCCCGGCGTTGGGGAGCAATCAGCCCCAGCATTTT. This chain joins TRBV7-2 and TRBJ1-5; D not resolved. Deletions cut 5 bases from V and 1 base from J, with 12 bases between. Germline CDR1 and CDR2: SGHTA and FQGNSA. CDR3 size: 15 residues.

DNA of the CDR3: TGTGCCTGGAGTGGTAGCGGAGAGTTAAAAAACATTCAGTACTTC. It yields the protein CAWSGSGELKNIQYF. The rearrangement uses TRBV30 and TRBJ2-4; D may be TRBD2 (6 bases). The CDR3 sequence is 15 residues long. Trimming shortened V by 1 base and J by 4 bases, and 14 bases separated the two germline ends. Germline CDR1 is GTSNPN and CDR2 is SVGIG (reference sequence).

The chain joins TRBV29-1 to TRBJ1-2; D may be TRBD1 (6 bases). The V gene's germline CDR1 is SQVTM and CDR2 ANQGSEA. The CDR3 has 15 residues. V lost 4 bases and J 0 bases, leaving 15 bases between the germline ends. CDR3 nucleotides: TGCAGCGTTGGTCGTGCAGGGGATTCTAACTATGGCTACACCTTC. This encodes CSVGRAGDSNYGYTF.

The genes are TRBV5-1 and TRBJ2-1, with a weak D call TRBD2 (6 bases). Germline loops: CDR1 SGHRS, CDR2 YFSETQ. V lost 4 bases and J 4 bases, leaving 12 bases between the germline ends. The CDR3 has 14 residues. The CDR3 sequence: CASSRTTGYNEQFF. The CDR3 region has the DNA TGCGCCAGCAGCCGGACTACCGGATACAATGAGCAGTTCTTC.

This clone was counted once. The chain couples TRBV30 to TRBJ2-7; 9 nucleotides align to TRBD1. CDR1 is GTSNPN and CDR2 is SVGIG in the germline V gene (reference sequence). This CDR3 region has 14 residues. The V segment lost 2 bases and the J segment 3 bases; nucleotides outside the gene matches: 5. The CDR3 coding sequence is TGTGCCTGGAGTAAAGGACAGGGGTTCTACGAGCAGTACTTC. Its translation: CAWSKGQGFYEQYF. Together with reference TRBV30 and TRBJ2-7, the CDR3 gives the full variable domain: SQTIHQWPATLVQPVGSPLSLECTVEGTSNPNLYWYRQAAGRGLQLLFYSVGIGQISSEVPQNLSASRPQDRQFILSSKKLLLSDSGFYLCAWSKGQGFYEQYFGPGTRLTVT.

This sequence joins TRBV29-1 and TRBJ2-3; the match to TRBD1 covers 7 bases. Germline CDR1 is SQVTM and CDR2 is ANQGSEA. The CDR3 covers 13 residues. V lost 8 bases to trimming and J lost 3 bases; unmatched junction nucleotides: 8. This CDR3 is CSPEGASTDTQYF. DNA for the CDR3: TGCAGCCCCGAGGGGGCTAGTACAGATACGCAGTATTTT.

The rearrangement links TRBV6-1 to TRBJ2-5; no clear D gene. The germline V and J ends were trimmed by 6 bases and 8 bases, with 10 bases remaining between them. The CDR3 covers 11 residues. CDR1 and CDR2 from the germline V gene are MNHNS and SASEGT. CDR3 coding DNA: TGTGCCAGCAGCCGCCGGTATACCCAGTACTTC. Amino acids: CASSRRYTQYF.

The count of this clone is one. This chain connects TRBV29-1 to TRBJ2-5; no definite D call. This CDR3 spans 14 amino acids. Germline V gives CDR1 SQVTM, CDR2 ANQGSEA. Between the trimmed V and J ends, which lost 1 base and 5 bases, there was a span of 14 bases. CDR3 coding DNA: TGCAGCGTTGAAGTGCGCAGGTCGAGGGAGACCCAGTACTTC. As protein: CSVEVRRSRETQYF.